This entry lists 26 T cell receptor beta chains sequenced from one sample in a study of cytomegalovirus exposure and HLA in healthy donors. PCR used 60 Vbeta primers and 13 Jbeta primers. The method was immunoSEQ multiplex PCR; TCRdb's version includes in-frame clones alone and lacks a portion of them. Of about 160,000 clones in the sample, around 78% were seen once. Input material: PBMCs. Receptor source: a female donor in good health and CMV-seronegative.

The genes are TRBV6-5 and TRBJ1-1; 7 bases match TRBD1. CDR3 length equals 14 residues. Germline V CDR1 and CDR2: MNHEY, SVGAGI. V gave up 5 bases and J gave up 4 bases; unmatched junction bases: 7. As DNA, the CDR3 is TGTGCCAGCAGTCCCGGGACAGCGGGCACTGAAGCTTTCTTT. It translates to CASSPGTAGTEAFF.

V usage is TRBV19 and J usage is TRBJ2-2, with 7 bases matching TRBD2. From germline, CDR1 is LNHDA and CDR2 SQIVND (reference sequence). This CDR3 region has 15 residues. J lost 4 bases, V lost 8 bases, and 10 bases had no gene match. The CDR3 here is CASRASGISTGELFF. CDR3 DNA: TGTGCCAGTCGAGCTAGCGGTATATCCACCGGGGAGCTGTTTTTT.

A note on this clone: The junction shows a germline mismatch at one end, possibly a read error. The chain uses TRBV2 and TRBJ2-6; tentative D call: TRBD1 (6 bases). Germline V gives CDR1 SNHLY, CDR2 FYNNEI. The length of the CDR3 is 15 residues. CDR3 loop: CASSEQPLGANALTF. CDR3 sequence (DNA): TGTGCCAGCAGTGAACAACCCCTGGGGGCCAACGCCCTGACTTTC.

The chain couples TRBV12-5 to TRBJ1-2; 8 bases match TRBD1. CDR3 size: 13 residues. The germline V gene encodes CDR1 LGHNT and CDR2 FRNRAP. J lost 4 bases, V lost 7 bases, and 5 bases had no gene match. CDR3 sequence: CASAAGGSYGYTF. The CDR3 DNA is TGTGCTAGTGCGGCAGGGGGCAGCTATGGCTACACCTTC.

This clone has just a few counts. The chain is built from TRBV5-1 and TRBJ2-1; 11 bases are shared with TRBD2. The ends lost 4 bases at V and 1 base at J; junction bases unmatched: 13. The CDR3 has 19 residues. CDR1 is SGHRS and CDR2 is YFSETQ in the germline V gene. The CDR3 loop is CASSPSGTSGFRSYNEQFF. DNA for the CDR3: TGCGCCAGCAGCCCCTCCGGGACTAGCGGCTTCCGGTCCTACAATGAGCAGTTCTTC.

With respect to this clone: One junction end does not reproduce the germline sequence, and a read error may be involved. This sample also contains other DNA sequences that code for the same CDR3. The chain has TRBV14 and TRBJ2-7; TRBD2 agrees at 14 bases. The length of the CDR3 is 17 residues. The germline gives CDR1 SGHDN, CDR2 FVKESK. CDR3 sequence (DNA): TGTGCCAGCAGCCAATTCGAGGGACTAGCGGGAGCCAACGAGCAATACTTC. It yields the protein CASSQFEGLAGANEQYF.

This clone was recorded a few times. The V call is TRBV7-9, the J call TRBJ2-3; D remains unclear. The CDR3 spans 12 residues. V dropped 2 bases and J dropped 4 bases, with 4 bases sitting between them. The germline CDR1 and CDR2 sequences are SEHNR and FQNEAQ (reference sequence). The CDR3 nucleotides read TGTGCCAGCAGCTTATCTTCAGATACGCAGTATTTT. As protein: CASSLSSDTQYF.

This rearrangement joins TRBV28 to TRBJ1-6; the match to TRBD1 covers 7 bases. This CDR3 has 16 residues. Germline CDR1 MDHEN, CDR2 SYDVKM. V shed 6 bases, J shed 4 bases, and the junction held 9 bases outside the gene matches. CDR3 amino acids: CASSSPGTAYNSPLHF. The CDR3 DNA reads TGTGCCAGCAGCTCCCCCGGGACAGCATATAATTCACCCCTCCACTTT.

This rearrangement joins TRBV21-1 to TRBJ2-4; the table calls TRBD1, which could not be checked here. TRBV21-1 counts as a pseudogene. This CDR3 contains 16 residues. The CDR3 region has the DNA TGTGCCAGACAGGGTTTCATGCTGTTGGCCAAAAACATTCAGTACTTC. Residues: CARQGFMLLAKNIQYF.

The gene calls are TRBV27 and TRBJ2-5, with D perhaps TRBD2 (6 bases). CDR1 is MNHEY, CDR2 SMNVEV, per germline (reference sequence). V lost 4 bases, J lost 4 bases, and 19 bases lay in between. This CDR3 is built from 16 residues. The CDR3 nucleotides are TGTGCCAGCAGTTATGTCGGGACGGGAGCTGGAGAGACCCAGTACTTC. It codes for CASSYVGTGAGETQYF.

The chain combines TRBV6-5 with TRBJ2-7, with 9 bases identical to TRBD1. The CDR3 loop spans 15 amino acids. The V gene end was trimmed by 5 bases and the J gene end by 5 bases; junction bases not matched to a gene: 10. The germline CDR1 and CDR2 sequences are MNHEY and SVGAGI. This CDR3 reads CASSPGGTGSHEQYF. In DNA form, the CDR3 reads TGTGCCAGCAGTCCCGGAGGGACAGGGTCCCACGAGCAGTACTTC.

The V gene is TRBV19, the J gene TRBJ2-2; 9 bases align to TRBD1. The CDR3 totals 15 residues. V trimming: 5 bases; J trimming: 1 base; junction bases outside the gene matches: 2. Looked up from germline, CDR1 is LNHDA and CDR2 is SQIVND (reference sequence). The CDR3 here is CASSEGQGNTGELFF. The CDR3 nucleotides read TGTGCCAGTAGTGAGGGACAGGGGAACACCGGGGAGCTGTTTTTT.

The chain uses TRBV19 and TRBJ2-3, with D perhaps matching TRBD1 (6 bases). Germline CDR1 LNHDA, CDR2 SQIVND (reference sequence). The CDR3 contains 15 residues. Trimming took 1 base from V and 1 from J, leaving 9 bases between them. CDR3 nucleotide sequence: TGTGCCAGTAGTATAGGGGCAGGGGGCACAGATACGCAGTATTTT. This codes for CASSIGAGGTDTQYF. Based on the CDR3 plus reference TRBV19 and TRBJ2-3, the full variable domain is DGGITQSPKYLFRKEGQNVTLSCEQNLNHDAMYWYRQDPGQGLRLIYYSQIVNDFQKGDIAEGYSVSREKKESFPLTVTSAQKNPTAFYLCASSIGAGGTDTQYFGPGTRLTVL.

The chain carries TRBV9 and TRBJ1-3; 9 bases map to TRBD1. Per the germline V gene, CDR1 is SGDLS and CDR2 is YYNGEE. The CDR3 extends over 16 amino acids. V lost 4 bases and J lost 1; bases outside the gene matches: 6. The CDR3 loop reads CASSLTGQGSGNTIYF. CDR3 DNA: TGTGCCAGCAGCTTAACCGGACAGGGGTCTGGAAACACCATATATTTT. The whole variable domain, remainder taken from reference TRBV9 and TRBJ1-3, is DSGVTQTPKHLITATGQRVTLRCSPRSGDLSVYWYQQSLDQGLQFLIQYYNGEERAKGNILERFSAQQFPDLHSELNLSSLELGDSALYFCASSLTGQGSGNTIYFGEGSWLTVV.

The chain is built from TRBV4-3 and TRBJ1-6; 7 positions match TRBD1. The V segment lost 1 base and the J segment 10 bases; nucleotides outside the gene matches: 13. The germline V gene encodes CDR1 LGHNA and CDR2 YSLEER. There are 17 residues in the CDR3. The CDR3 coding sequence is TGCGCCAGCAGCCAAGCGATCGGGACAGTCGGGCAATCACCCCTCCACTTT. Residues: CASSQAIGTVGQSPLHF.

This chain links TRBV4-3 with TRBJ2-1, with a tentative D call TRBD2 (5 bases). The V and J ends lost 0 bases and 15 bases respectively, with 21 bases between them. Germline values: CDR1 LGHNA, CDR2 YSLEER. CDR3 size: 15 residues. CDR3: CASSQDRLKRGGLFF. CDR3 in DNA: TGCGCCAGCAGCCAAGATCGACTAAAACGAGGAGGTCTGTTCTTC.

The chain links TRBV18 to TRBJ2-5; D might be TRBD2 (7 bases). The last part of the DNA fits TRBJ2-7 better; the J call may be wrong. The CDR3 length is 15 residues. Germline V gene data show CDR1 as KGHSH and CDR2 as LQKENI. The CDR3 here is CASSPTGRGGYEQYF. CDR3 DNA: TGTGCCAGCTCACCCACAGGGCGCGGGGGTTACGAGCAGTACTTC.

The chain carries TRBV7-2 and TRBJ2-5; a weak D match, TRBD2 (5 bases). This CDR3 spans 12 amino acids. Germline-derived CDR1 and CDR2 are SGHTA and FQGNSA. V was clipped by 5 bases and J by 9 bases, with 13 bases between them. The CDR3 reads CASSLAPGAQYF. The CDR3 coding sequence is TGTGCCAGCAGCCTCGCCCCCGGGGCCCAGTACTTC.

The gene calls are TRBV4-1 and TRBJ2-5; 13 nucleotides match TRBD2. CDR1 MGHRA and CDR2 YSYEKL come from the germline V gene. The CDR3 sequence is 17 residues long. Germline trimming cut 3 bases from V and 5 bases from J; bases unmatched to any gene: 9. The CDR3 DNA is TGCGCCAGCAGCCAGCTCGGACTAGCGGGAGCTGAGGAGACCCAGTACTTC. This encodes CASSQLGLAGAEETQYF.

The chain combines TRBV7-9 with TRBJ1-1, with no clear D. The CDR3 consists of 14 residues. CDR1 and CDR2 (germline): SEHNR, FQNEAQ (reference sequence). V was cut by 2 bases and J by 0 bases, with 7 bases left in between. The CDR3: CASSLQALNTEAFF. The CDR3 region has the DNA TGTGCCAGCAGCTTACAGGCACTGAACACTGAAGCTTTCTTT.

The V and J genes are TRBV5-1 and TRBJ2-7; D unclear. The V end lost 4 bases, the J end lost 0 bases, and 11 bases lay between the germline ends. Per germline, CDR1 SGHRS and CDR2 YFSETQ. This CDR3 comprises 14 residues. This chain's CDR3 is CASSKPESSYEQYF. The DNA for the CDR3 is TGCGCCAGCAGCAAACCGGAGAGCTCCTACGAGCAGTACTTC.

V gene TRBV4-3 combines with J gene TRBJ2-7; D is unclear. V lost 0 bases to trimming and J lost 4 bases, with 10 bases between them. There are 14 residues in the CDR3. Germline V gives CDR1 LGHNA, CDR2 YSLEER. Written as DNA, the CDR3 is TGCGCCAGCAGCCAAGACCCCCCCCCGTACGAGCAGTACTTC. Amino acids: CASSQDPPPYEQYF.

The V call is TRBV6-4, the J call TRBJ2-3; 10 bases are a match to TRBD2. Unmatched junction bases numbered 8, after V lost 5 bases and J lost 9 bases. Germline V gives CDR1 MRHNA, CDR2 SNTAGT. There are 14 residues in the CDR3. The CDR3 nucleotides read TGTGCCAGCAGTCCCGGGGGTAGCGGGGGGACGCAGTATTTT. Protein: CASSPGGSGGTQYF.

For this clone: Other DNA sequences in this specimen translate into the identical CDR3. This chain links TRBV28 with TRBJ2-7; the D gene is possibly TRBD1 (5 bases). The ends were cut back, 9 bases at V and 2 bases at J, with 20 bases in the middle. Germline V lookup: CDR1 MDHEN, CDR2 SYDVKM. CDR3 length equals 15 residues. The CDR3 here is CASSLRAAYPYEQYF. CDR3 DNA: TGTGCCAGTAGTCTCAGGGCAGCTTACCCCTACGAGCAGTACTTC.

The chain is built from TRBV20-1 and TRBJ1-2; D is unclear. Germline V gene data show CDR1 as DFQATT and CDR2 as SNEGSKA (reference sequence). The CDR3 loop spans 10 amino acids. The V and J ends lost 3 bases and 6 bases respectively, with 5 bases between them. The CDR3 DNA reads TGCAGTGCTAGGCGAGATGGCTACACCTTC. Its protein is CSARRDGYTF.

V is TRBV12-5 and J is TRBJ2-3; D uncertain. Trimming took 4 bases from V and 2 from J, leaving 13 bases between them. Germline V gene data show CDR1 as LGHNT and CDR2 as FRNRAP. This CDR3 comprises 15 residues. In DNA, the CDR3 is TGTGCTAGTGGTTCGGGTTTCCATCCCACAGATACGCAGTATTTT. It codes for CASGSGFHPTDTQYF.